This entry concerns a single T cell receptor (beta chain). This sample is drawn from a study of CD8 T cells in Susac syndrome. From blood CD8+ and CD4+ T cells, TCR beta sequences were generated. Healthy donors were controls matched for age and sex. RNA, at about 0.5 to 1 ug, was reverse transcribed with random hexamers. The amplification used immunoSEQ multiplex PCR on TCR beta CDR3; it spanned 54 Vbeta and 13 Jbeta. TCRdb analysed the immunoSEQ multiplex PCR reads with MiXCR anew, one entry per CDR3 protein. This table has about 120,000 distinct CDR3 sequences, less than 95% appearing once. There are 14 residues in the CDR3. Germline V CDR1 and CDR2: SGHDT, YYEEEE. Trimming stripped 5 bases from V and 0 bases from J, with 11 bases between.

Sequenced: CD8+ T cells from PBMCs. This sequence originates from a human donor in good health. V usage is TRBV5-6 and J usage is TRBJ1-1; no clear D. In nucleotides, the CDR3 is TGTGCCAGCAGTCGGTCCTTTATGAACACTGAAGCTTTCTTT. Residues: CASSRSFMNTEAFF. The whole variable domain, filled in from reference TRBV5-6 and TRBJ1-1, reads DAGVTQSPTHLIKTRGQQVTLRCSPKSGHDTVSWYQQALGQGPQFIFQYYEEEERQRGNFPDRFSGHQFPNYSSELNVNALLLGDSALYLCASSRSFMNTEAFFGQGTRLTVV.